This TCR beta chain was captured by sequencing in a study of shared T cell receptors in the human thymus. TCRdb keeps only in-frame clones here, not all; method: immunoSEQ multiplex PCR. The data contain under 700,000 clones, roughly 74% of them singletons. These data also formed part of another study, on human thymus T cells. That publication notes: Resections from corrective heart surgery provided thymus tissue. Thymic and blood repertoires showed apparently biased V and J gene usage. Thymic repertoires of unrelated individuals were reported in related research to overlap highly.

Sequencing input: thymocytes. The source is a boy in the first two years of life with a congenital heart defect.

The CDR3 DNA reads as TGTGCCAGCGAATCAGGTCAGCCCCAGCATTTT. Amino acids: CASESGQPQHF. This rearrangement joins TRBV21-1 to TRBJ1-5; TRBD1, as called in the table, went unchecked against the DNA. TRBV21-1 is shown as a pseudogene. The CDR3 extends over 11 amino acids.